The 18 T cell receptor beta chains below come from one sample, sequenced in a study of blood T cell repertoires in COVID-19. Some clones are missing from TCRdb's copy, which holds only in-frame ones; the method was immunoSEQ multiplex PCR. There are 150,000 or so clones in the sample; around 87% occur only once, and around 0.5% lies in the top ten. Sequencing was done on a sample of peripheral blood. All receptors come from a man aged 55 to 70 with COVID-19, enrolled during active disease.

The chain carries TRBV28 and TRBJ2-7, with 9 bases lining up with TRBD1. Germline V gives CDR1 MDHEN, CDR2 SYDVKM. J lost 4 bases, V lost 3 bases, and 7 bases had no gene match. The CDR3 covers 15 residues. CDR3 protein: CASSFGTGQGYEQYF. The DNA for the CDR3 is TGTGCCAGCAGTTTCGGGACAGGACAGGGGTACGAGCAGTACTTC.

This clone has a single count. This same CDR3 is encoded by further DNA sequences in the sample. CDR3 region: CASSFGTAYGYTF. CDR3 sequence (DNA): TGTGCCAGCAGCTTTGGAACAGCCTATGGCTACACCTTC. The chain employs TRBV5-6 and TRBJ1-2, with D unresolved. This CDR3 region has 13 residues. Trimming took 2 bases from V and 4 from J, leaving 9 bases between them. The germline gives CDR1 SGHDT, CDR2 YYEEEE.

This chain links TRBV19 with TRBJ1-5; D perhaps matches TRBD1 (6 bases). CDR1 and CDR2 (germline): LNHDA, SQIVND (reference sequence). Trimming removed 6 bases at V and 0 bases at J, with 15 bases between. This CDR3 spans 16 amino acids. CDR3 region: CASRGQPPYSNQPQHF. CDR3 sequence (DNA): TGTGCCAGTAGAGGACAGCCCCCATATAGCAATCAGCCCCAGCATTTT. Complete variable domain (other parts from reference TRBV19 and TRBJ1-5): DGGITQSPKYLFRKEGQNVTLSCEQNLNHDAMYWYRQDPGQGLRLIYYSQIVNDFQKGDIAEGYSVSREKKESFPLTVTSAQKNPTAFYLCASRGQPPYSNQPQHFGDGTRLSIL.

The chain is built from TRBV5-1 and TRBJ2-1, with 9 bases identical to TRBD2. The CDR3 spans 15 residues. V was clipped by 5 bases and J by 3 bases; unmatched bases: 6. Germline CDR1 SGHRS, CDR2 YFSETQ. The CDR3 reads CASSIGLASYNEQFF. DNA for the CDR3: TGCGCCAGCAGTATAGGACTAGCGAGCTACAATGAGCAGTTCTTC. Complete variable domain (other parts from reference TRBV5-1 and TRBJ2-1): KAGVTQTPRYLIKTRGQQVTLSCSPISGHRSVSWYQQTPGQGLQFLFEYFSETQRNKGNFPGRFSGRQFSNSRSEMNVSTLELGDSALYLCASSIGLASYNEQFFGPGTRLTVL.

The chain carries TRBV7-2 and TRBJ2-7, with 8 bases lining up with TRBD1. J lost 0 bases, V lost 6 bases, and 10 bases had no gene match. This CDR3 has 16 residues. CDR1 is SGHTA, CDR2 FQGNSA, per germline. The CDR3 reads CASSFRRTGSSYEQYF. CDR3 DNA: TGTGCCAGCAGTTTTCGTCGGACAGGGAGCTCCTACGAGCAGTACTTC. The full variable domain, with the rest looked up from reference TRBV7-2 and TRBJ2-7, is GAGVSQSPSNKVTEKGKDVELRCDPISGHTALYWYRQSLGQGLEFLIYFQGNSAPDKSGLPSDRFSAERTGGSVSTLTIQRTQQEDSAVYLCASSFRRTGSSYEQYFGPGTRLTVT.

The CDR3 region is CAWSRQGLNEKLFF. As DNA, the CDR3 is TGTGCCTGGAGTAGACAGGGACTTAATGAAAAACTGTTTTTT. The chain links TRBV30 to TRBJ1-4, with 7 bases identical to TRBD1. In germline, CDR1 is GTSNPN, CDR2 SVGIG (reference sequence). The CDR3 runs 14 residues. Unmatched junction bases numbered 4, after V lost 2 bases and J lost 4 bases.

The chain recombines TRBV28 with TRBJ2-1; TRBD1 is a possible D gene (5 bases). The CDR3 has 15 residues. CDR1 is MDHEN and CDR2 is SYDVKM in the germline V gene. V was pared by 5 bases and J by 5 bases, with 16 bases between. The CDR3 region has the DNA TGTGCCAGCAGTCTCCTACGGGCAGGGCACAATGAGCAGTTCTTC. Translating gives CASSLLRAGHNEQFF.

The chain employs TRBV11-2 and TRBJ2-3, with 9 bases fitting TRBD2. Per germline, CDR1 SGHAT and CDR2 FQNNGV. The CDR3 has 16 residues. The trim removed 3 bases at V and 6 bases at J, leaving 10 bases unmatched. The CDR3 DNA reads as TGTGCCAGCAGCTTGGCCCTAGCGGGACGGAGTGATACGCAGTATTTT. It codes for CASSLALAGRSDTQYF.

This clone occurred once. The V call is TRBV7-2, the J call TRBJ2-3; 9 bases match TRBD2. The CDR3 has 16 amino acids. The germline V gene has CDR1 SGHTA and CDR2 FQGNSA. V dropped 3 bases and J dropped 0; count of bases not matched to a gene: 4. CDR3 DNA: TGTGCCAGCAGCTTTAGCGGGAGCGGTAGCACAGATACGCAGTATTTT. Its protein is CASSFSGSGSTDTQYF.

This CDR3 is CASSYLGTDDNQPQHF. The CDR3 DNA is TGTGCCAGCAGTTACTTAGGGACAGACGACAATCAGCCCCAGCATTTT. This chain connects TRBV6-2 or TRBV6-3 to TRBJ1-5; 7 positions agree with TRBD1. Germline V gene sequence: CDR1 MNHEY, CDR2 SVGEGT. The J segment lost 3 bases and the V segment lost 1 base, leaving 6 bases of the junction unmatched. CDR3 length equals 16 residues.

The chain couples TRBV21-1 to TRBJ1-5; TRBD1, the table's D call, lacks a check against the DNA. TRBV21-1 is a listed pseudogene. The CDR3 contains 14 residues. The CDR3 protein is CARQGVSCNQPQHF. CDR3 DNA sequence: TGTGCCCGACAGGGAGTTTCGTGCAATCAGCCCCAGCATTTT.

With regard to this clone: A read error may account for a junction end that differs from germline. Different DNA sequences within this sample yield the same CDR3. The chain links TRBV5-4 to TRBJ1-1; TRBD1 might be the D (5 bases). CDR1 and CDR2 (germline): SGHNT, YYREEE (reference sequence). This CDR3 region has 15 residues. The CDR3 nucleotides are TGTGCCAGCAGCTCAGGTAGGGGTAGTGGTACTGAGGCTTTCTTT. Protein product: CASSSGRGSGTEAFF.

The chain has TRBV6-6 and TRBJ2-7; the D gene is possibly TRBD1 (6 bases). CDR3 size: 12 residues. The V gene lost 5 bases and the J gene lost 4 bases, with 9 bases spanning the gap. CDR1 and CDR2 (germline): MNHNY, SVGAGI (reference sequence). Here the CDR3 reads CASSTTGYEQYF. The CDR3 nucleotides are TGTGCCAGCAGTACAACAGGGTACGAGCAGTACTTC.

The V call is TRBV19, the J call TRBJ2-3; 8 bases line up with TRBD2. This CDR3 comprises 15 residues. Germline CDR1 and CDR2: LNHDA and SQIVND (reference sequence). Unmatched junction bases numbered 8, after V lost 3 bases and J lost 6 bases. The CDR3 loop is CASSMGTRGRDTQYF. DNA for the CDR3: TGTGCCAGTAGTATGGGGACTAGGGGTAGGGATACGCAGTATTTT.

This rearrangement joins TRBV28 to TRBJ1-5; D is unclear. Trimming took 7 bases from V and 0 from J, leaving 10 bases between them. The CDR3 has 14 residues. Germline CDR1 and CDR2: MDHEN and SYDVKM. In DNA, the CDR3 is TGTGCCAGCATCACACAGCATAGCAATCAGCCCCAGCATTTT. This translates into CASITQHSNQPQHF.

This clone was detected a few times. V and J are TRBV2 and TRBJ2-7; D may be TRBD2 (7 bases). CDR3 length equals 14 residues. V lost 4 bases and J 3 bases, leaving 13 bases between the germline ends. Germline values: CDR1 SNHLY, CDR2 FYNNEI. CDR3 DNA: TGTGCCAGCAGTGTCGGGGGGCTTATCTACGAGCAGTACTTC. Translated, it gives CASSVGGLIYEQYF.

V and J are TRBV5-1 and TRBJ2-3; possibly TRBD2 for D (5 bases). CDR1 SGHRS and CDR2 YFSETQ come from the germline V gene. The CDR3 length is 13 residues. Between the trimmed V and J ends, which lost 4 bases and 2 bases, there was a span of 8 bases. Here the CDR3 reads CASSRGTTDTQYF. The CDR3 region has the DNA TGCGCCAGCAGCCGGGGAACCACAGATACGCAGTATTTT.

The chain couples TRBV6-5 to TRBJ1-3; D unclear. Trimming left V 7 bases short and J 1 base short, with 11 bases between. CDR1 is MNHEY and CDR2 is SVGAGI in the germline V gene. The CDR3 loop spans 14 amino acids. CDR3 nucleotides: TGTGCCAGCAAGTTGGGGAGGTCTGGAAACACCATATATTTT. The encoded protein is CASKLGRSGNTIYF.